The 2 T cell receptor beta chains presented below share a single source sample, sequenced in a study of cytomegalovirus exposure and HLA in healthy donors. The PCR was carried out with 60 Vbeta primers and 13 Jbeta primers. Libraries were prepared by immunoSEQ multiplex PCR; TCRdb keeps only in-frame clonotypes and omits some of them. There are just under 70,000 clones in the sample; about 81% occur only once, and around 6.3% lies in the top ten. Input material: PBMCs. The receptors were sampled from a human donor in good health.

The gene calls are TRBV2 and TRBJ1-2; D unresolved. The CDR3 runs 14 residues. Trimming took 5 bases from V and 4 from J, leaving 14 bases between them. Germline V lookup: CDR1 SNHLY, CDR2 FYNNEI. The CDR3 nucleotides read TGTGCCAGCAGTCCCGACGGAGGGAGCTATGGCTACACCTTC. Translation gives CASSPDGGSYGYTF. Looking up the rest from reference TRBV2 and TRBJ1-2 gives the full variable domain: EPEVTQTPSHQVTQMGQEVILRCVPISNHLYFYWYRQILGQKVEFLVSFYNNEISEKSEIFDDQFSVERPDGSNFTLKIRSTKLEDSAMYFCASSPDGGSYGYTFGSGTRLTVV.

CDR3 in amino acids: CASSPVTGGQPQHF. Written as DNA, the CDR3 is TGCGCCAGCAGCCCGGTGACGGGGGGTCAGCCCCAGCATTTT. The V call is TRBV5-1, the J call TRBJ1-5; possible D gene TRBD1, 5 bases. CDR3 length equals 14 residues. V was pared by 4 bases and J by 6 bases, with 14 bases between. Germline lookup yields CDR1 SGHRS and CDR2 YFSETQ.